One sample yielded the 9 T cell receptor beta chains listed below, sequenced in a study of cytotoxic CD8 clonotypes in ibrutinib-treated CLL. Some clones are missing from TCRdb's copy, which holds only in-frame ones; the method was immunoSEQ multiplex PCR. Here the sample spans more than 75,000 clones, 75% to 80% being singletons. Sequenced material: PBMCs, taken after 24 months of ibrutinib treatment. Source of these receptors: a human donor with chronic lymphocytic leukemia.

The J gene is TRBJ1-2, the V gene TRBV30; the D gene is possibly TRBD1 (6 bases). Germline V gives CDR1 GTSNPN, CDR2 SVGIG (reference sequence). Trimming took 0 bases from V and 4 from J, leaving 15 bases between them. The CDR3 has 15 residues. The chain's CDR3 is CAWSVGGAILYGYTF. In DNA form, the CDR3 reads TGTGCCTGGAGTGTGGGGGGGGCGATTCTCTATGGCTACACCTTC.

V gene TRBV5-6 combines with J gene TRBJ2-7; D not resolved. Germline V CDR1 and CDR2: SGHDT, YYEEEE. The CDR3 totals 13 residues. Trimming took off 4 bases at V and 5 bases at J, with 13 bases between the two ends. CDR3 nucleotide sequence: TGTGCCAGCAGCCTCGGACCTTACGACGAGCAGTACTTC. Translated: CASSLGPYDEQYF. The full variable domain, with the rest looked up from reference TRBV5-6 and TRBJ2-7, is DAGVTQSPTHLIKTRGQQVTLRCSPKSGHDTVSWYQQALGQGPQFIFQYYEEEERQRGNFPDRFSGHQFPNYSSELNVNALLLGDSALYLCASSLGPYDEQYFGPGTRLTVT.

The chain combines TRBV11-2 with TRBJ2-7; 9 nucleotides match TRBD1. The J segment lost 2 bases and the V segment lost 5 bases, leaving 4 bases of the junction unmatched. Germline V lookup: CDR1 SGHAT, CDR2 FQNNGV. This CDR3 spans 14 amino acids. DNA for the CDR3: TGTGCCAGCAGCGACGGGACAGGGCCCTACGAGCAGTACTTC. Translating gives CASSDGTGPYEQYF.

This sequence joins TRBV6-5 and TRBJ1-1, with unresolved D. With 11 bases removed from V and 0 bases from J, the gap between germline ends came to 13 bases. This CDR3 region has 13 residues. Germline V gene lookup returns CDR1 MNHEY and CDR2 SVGAGI. The CDR3, as DNA: TGTGCCGCTCGAAGAATAATGAACACTGAAGCTTTCTTT. Protein: CAARRIMNTEAFF.

This clone appeared a few times. The CDR3 region has the DNA TGTGCCAGCATTGGTGCCTACGAGCAGTACTTC. Its protein product is CASIGAYEQYF. The chain has TRBV28 and TRBJ2-7; D not resolved. This CDR3 has 11 residues. The V gene lost 7 bases and the J gene lost 2 bases, with 6 bases spanning the gap. CDR1 and CDR2 (germline): MDHEN, SYDVKM.

This rearrangement joins TRBV14 to TRBJ2-5, with unresolved D. This CDR3 region has 16 residues. V lost 1 base, J lost 2 bases, and 14 bases lay in between. Germline CDR1 is SGHDN and CDR2 is FVKESK. The CDR3 sequence is CASSQAVHTLQETQYF. Written as DNA, the CDR3 is TGTGCCAGCAGCCAAGCAGTCCACACCCTTCAAGAGACCCAGTACTTC.

The rearrangement links TRBV6-5 to TRBJ2-3; maybe TRBD1 (5 bases). Germline V lookup: CDR1 MNHEY, CDR2 SVGAGI. This CDR3 comprises 14 residues. Trimming pared 6 bases from V and 2 bases from J, leaving 12 bases between. CDR3: CASSRVKLTDTQYF. CDR3 coding DNA: TGTGCCAGCAGCAGGGTAAAACTCACAGATACGCAGTATTTT.

The chain carries TRBV27 and TRBJ1-2; 7 nucleotides line up with TRBD1. Germline V gene data show CDR1 as MNHEY and CDR2 as SMNVEV (reference sequence). V was pared by 6 bases and J by 5 bases, with 12 bases of the junction left unmatched. The CDR3 totals 15 residues. CDR3 coding DNA: TGTGCCAGCAGCCGACAGGGCGACTTGGTTTATGGCTACACCTTC. Its protein is CASSRQGDLVYGYTF.

J is TRBJ2-1 and V is TRBV10-3; the D call may be TRBD1 or TRBD2 (5 bases each). CDR3 length: 16 amino acids. The germline gives CDR1 ENHRY, CDR2 SYGVKD. V gave up 5 bases and J gave up 4 bases, with 18 bases separating them. The CDR3 DNA sequence: TGTGCCATCAGTCGCCGGGACGCAGCTTGGTACAATGAGCAGTTCTTC. Its protein is CAISRRDAAWYNEQFF.